These T cell receptor beta chains were read from a single sample in a study of blood T cell repertoires in COVID-19. Only in-frame clones appear in the TCRdb table, and some are missing; sequencing was by immunoSEQ multiplex PCR. In the table there are around 20,000 clones, around nine tenths of which are singletons. The sequenced sample consisted of peripheral blood. Source of these receptors: a human donor in a cohort sampled during active COVID-19. Both conserved end residues are part of each CDR3. Each record gives: J gene, clone size, V gene, D gene, CDR3 protein, CDR3 DNA. A D gene is named only where the DNA matches it firmly. Not all rows give a size; the values are once, few, many and, for expanded clones, a class.

>TRBJ2-7|.|TRBV4-2|.
CASSQDVVGTGTYEQYF
TGTGCCAGCAGCCAAGATGTAGTGGGAACCGGGACCTACGAGCAGTACTTC
>TRBJ1-4|.|TRBV6-5|.
CASNHRGGTNEKLFF
TGTGCCAGCAATCACCGCGGGGGTACTAATGAAAAACTGTTTTTT
>TRBJ2-7|.|TRBV30|TRBD2
CAWGETSGTEQYF
TGTGCCTGGGGGGAGACTAGCGGGACCGAGCAGTACTTC
>TRBJ2-2|.|TRBV11-2|.
CASSSLGGGWTGELFF
TGTGCCAGCAGCTCCCTAGGAGGGGGCTGGACCGGGGAGCTGTTTTTT
>TRBJ1-1|.|TRBV20-1|.
CSAFMNTEAFF
TGCAGTGCTTTTATGAACACTGAAGCTTTCTTT
>TRBJ2-1|.|TRBV27|TRBD2
CASTPRGTSGLFGQFF
TGTGCCAGCACTCCCCGTGGGACTAGCGGGCTCTTTGGGCAGTTCTTC
>TRBJ2-7|.|TRBV5-1|.
CASSPNSQEHYEQYF
TGCGCCAGCAGCCCTAACTCACAGGAGCACTACGAGCAGTACTTC
>TRBJ1-1|.|TRBV27|.
CASSLTPPRGAEAFF
TGTGCCAGCAGTCTTACCCCCCCACGAGGAGCAGAAGCTTTCTTT
>TRBJ1-2|.|TRBV28|.
CASRPGVTPTESYTF
TGTGCCAGCAGGCCCGGGGTCACGCCGACGGAAAGCTACACCTTC
>TRBJ2-4|.|TRBV7-9|.
CASSLALGGFLAKNIQYF
TGTGCCAGCAGCTTAGCGCTAGGAGGTTTCCTAGCCAAAAACATTCAGTACTTC
>TRBJ2-5|.|TRBV19|.
CASSFPAGARGETQYF
TGTGCCAGTAGTTTTCCAGCCGGGGCCCGGGGGGAGACCCAGTACTTC
>TRBJ1-2|.|TRBV6-1|TRBD1
CASSDLQGADGYTF
TGTGCCAGCAGTGACCTACAGGGGGCGGATGGCTACACCTTC
>TRBJ1-2|.|TRBV9|.
CASSDGGVYGYTF
TGTGCCAGCAGTGACGGGGGGGTCTATGGCTACACCTTC
>TRBJ2-1|.|TRBV21-1|.
CASSRMGEGSYNEQFF
TGTGCCAGCAGCAGAATGGGGGAGGGCTCCTACAATGAGCAGTTCTTC
>TRBJ2-5|.|TRBV9|.
CASSATGQRRGETQYF
TGTGCCAGCAGCGCGACAGGTCAGAGGCGCGGGGAGACCCAGTACTTC
>TRBJ1-2|.|TRBV9|TRBD1
CASRATGGSGYTF
TGTGCCAGCAGGGCTACAGGGGGCTCTGGCTACACCTTC
>TRBJ1-2|.|TRBV4-2|.
CASSQEGGNLYGYTF
TGTGCCAGCAGCCAAGAGGGGGGTAACTTATATGGCTACACCTTC
>TRBJ1-3|.|TRBV5-4|.
CASSLYSGNTIYF
TGTGCCAGCAGCTTGTATTCTGGAAACACCATATATTTT
>TRBJ2-3|.|TRBV3-1/TRBV3-2|.
CASSQRPTLGGDTQYF
TGTGCCAGCTCGCAGCGGCCTACCCTAGGGGGAGATACGCAGTATTTT
>TRBJ2-2|few|TRBV6-5|TRBD1
CASNPGGVGELFF
TGTGCCAGCAATCCAGGGGGCGTCGGGGAGCTGTTTTTT
>TRBJ2-1|.|TRBV30|TRBD2
CAWLTSGGSEQFF
TGTGCCTGGCTAACTAGCGGGGGTAGTGAGCAGTTCTTC
>TRBJ2-5|.|TRBV19|TRBD1
CASSLQGARETQYF
TGTGCCAGTAGTCTACAGGGGGCTAGGGAGACCCAGTACTTC
>TRBJ2-7|.|TRBV4-1|TRBD2
CASSQVLAGVEQYF
TGCGCCAGCAGCCAAGTACTAGCGGGAGTCGAGCAGTACTTC
>TRBJ2-7|.|TRBV20-1|.
CSASMFAPGEQYF
TGCAGTGCTAGTATGTTTGCCCCAGGCGAGCAGTACTTC
>TRBJ1-2|.|TRBV6-5|TRBD1
CASSLQGNYGYTF
TGTGCCAGCAGTCTACAGGGGAACTATGGCTACACCTTC
>TRBJ2-1|medium-sized|TRBV7-3|TRBD1
CASSLKDRGFNEQFF
TGTGCCAGCAGCTTAAAGGACAGGGGATTTAATGAGCAGTTCTTC
>TRBJ1-6|.|TRBV15|.
CATTITGSYNSPLHF
TGTGCCACCACCATAACCGGCTCCTATAATTCACCCCTCCACTTT
>TRBJ2-2|.|TRBV5-6|TRBD2
CASSLGLAGVRSTGELFF
TGTGCCAGCAGCTTGGGACTAGCGGGAGTTAGGAGCACCGGGGAGCTGTTTTTT
>TRBJ2-7|.|TRBV19|TRBD2
CASSIGLAGGEQYF
TGTGCCAGTAGTATAGGGCTGGCGGGGGGAGAGCAGTACTTC
>TRBJ1-1|few|TRBV19|.
CASSTFTEAFF
TGTGCCAGTAGTACCTTCACTGAAGCTTTCTTT
>TRBJ2-7|.|TRBV5-6|.
CASSLADYEQYF
TGTGCCAGCAGTTTAGCGGACTACGAGCAGTACTTC
>TRBJ1-3|.|TRBV7-2|.
CASSFTQGPGNTIYF
TGTGCCAGCAGCTTTACACAGGGCCCCGGAAACACCATATATTTT
>TRBJ2-1|.|TRBV6-2/TRBV6-3|TRBD2
CASSYQLAGTYNEQFF
TGTGCCAGCAGTTACCAACTAGCGGGAACCTACAATGAGCAGTTCTTC
>TRBJ2-7|.|TRBV6-5|TRBD2
CASSYVRTSGYEQYF
TGTGCCAGCAGTTACGTCAGGACTAGCGGCTACGAGCAGTACTTC
>TRBJ1-6|.|TRBV7-2|.
CASRTSQVVNSPLHF
TGTGCCAGCAGAACTAGTCAGGTTGTTAATTCACCCCTCCACTTT